The present T cell receptor beta chain was sequenced within a study of blood T cell repertoires in COVID-19. Study background: PBMCs, B-cell-depleted T cells, or T cells provided the cDNA or gDNA that made up the material.

The germline V gene has CDR1 SGHTA and CDR2 FQGNSA. The CDR3 extends over 14 amino acids. The V segment lost 4 bases and the J segment 6 bases; nucleotides outside the gene matches: 1. In the source study's methods: Amplification of reference gene primers was used by the study to estimate nucleated cell counts. Clones were read by immunoSEQ multiplex PCR, and TCRdb kept only the in-frame ones, dropping some. That table gives V, J and clone size, and the DNA gave D and trimming. Here the sample spans about 130,000 clones, approximately 90% being singletons. V and J are TRBV7-2 and TRBJ2-3, with TRBD2 identical over 13 bases. This TCR derives from a man in his 60s with COVID-19, enrolled during active disease. The source material was peripheral blood. CDR3 region: CASSSTSGRDTQYF. The CDR3 bases are TGTGCCAGCAGCTCGACTAGCGGGAGGGATACGCAGTATTTT.